Following are 13 T cell receptor beta chains from one sample sequenced in a study of cytomegalovirus exposure and HLA in healthy donors (dated by TCRdb to about 2017). Libraries were built with the immunoSEQ multiplex PCR assay. The multiplex PCR relied on a mix of 60 forward primers for TCR Vbeta segments and 13 reverse primers for TCR Jbeta segments. Held by TCRdb, this immuneACCESS table contains in-frame sequences only and omits some clones. Under half of the omission traces to an unresolved V gene where checked; the cause of the rest is unknown. The sample table holds around 210,000 clones, of which over 65% were seen once. The top ten clones comprise about 2.8% of the sample. The sequencing input was PBMCs. All receptors come from a woman aged 25 to 39 in good health and CMV-seronegative.

The chain links TRBV5-6 to TRBJ2-5, with 8 positions matching TRBD1. The DNA end favors TRBJ2-7, so the J call may be wrong. Germline loops: CDR1 SGHDT, CDR2 YYEEEE. The CDR3 extends over 15 amino acids. CDR3 nucleotides: TGTGCCAGCAGCTCAGGGGGCACGGTTATGTACGAGCAGTACTTC. It codes for CASSSGGTVMYEQYF.

The V and J genes are TRBV25-1 and TRBJ2-7; D is unclear. This CDR3 is built from 11 residues. The V gene's germline CDR1 is MGHDK and CDR2 SYGVNS. V lost 8 bases and J 1 base, leaving 6 bases between the germline ends. This CDR3 is CASSVSYEQYF. The CDR3 DNA reads as TGTGCCAGCTCAGTATCCTACGAGCAGTACTTC.

This clone was detected only once. V and J are TRBV27 and TRBJ2-5; 9 bases fit TRBD2. This CDR3 is 15 amino acids long. Germline V lookup: CDR1 MNHEY, CDR2 SMNVEV (reference sequence). With 0 bases clipped from V and 5 bases from J, the junction kept 4 bases outside the gene matches. The DNA for the CDR3 is TGTGCCAGCAGTTTATCGGCGGGGGGGCGGGAGACCCAGTACTTC. Its translation is CASSLSAGGRETQYF.

The genes are TRBV5-1 and TRBJ2-5; 7 bases are a match to TRBD2. Germline trimming cut 2 bases from V and 7 bases from J; bases unmatched to any gene: 2. This CDR3 region has 12 residues. CDR1 and CDR2 (germline): SGHRS, YFSETQ. The chain's CDR3 is CASSFGGGTQYF. The CDR3 bases are TGCGCCAGCAGCTTTGGGGGGGGGACCCAGTACTTC.

The chain uses TRBV5-1 and TRBJ1-1, with TRBD1 matching 7 bases. CDR3 size: 15 residues. Germline values: CDR1 SGHRS, CDR2 YFSETQ. The V segment lost 3 bases and the J segment 0 bases; nucleotides outside the gene matches: 5. In DNA, the CDR3 is TGCGCCAGCAGCTGGGGGACAGCCATGAACACTGAAGCTTTCTTT. It specifies CASSWGTAMNTEAFF.

The chain uses TRBV6-1 and TRBJ2-2; D perhaps matches TRBD2 (6 bases). V gave up 5 bases and J gave up 3 bases, with 10 bases separating them. The CDR3 runs to 14 residues. Germline V gene data show CDR1 as MNHNS and CDR2 as SASEGT. CDR3 bases: TGTGCCAGCAGTCCCGGGAGATACACCGGGGAGCTGTTTTTT. Amino acids: CASSPGRYTGELFF.

The chain links TRBV10-3 to TRBJ1-6; 8 bases match TRBD1. CDR1 and CDR2 (germline): ENHRY, SYGVKD. This CDR3 is 13 amino acids long. Losses at the gene ends were 2 bases for V and 14 bases for J; bases not matched to a gene: 5. The CDR3 sequence is CAISEPDRAALHF. The CDR3 coding sequence is TGTGCCATCAGTGAGCCGGACAGGGCAGCCCTCCACTTT.

The chain combines TRBV5-1 with TRBJ1-1; 9 bases align to TRBD1. V lost 4 bases, J lost 1 base, and 5 bases stayed unmatched. Looked up from germline, CDR1 is SGHRS and CDR2 is YFSETQ. This CDR3 region has 15 residues. DNA for the CDR3: TGCGCCAGCAGCAGAAGGACAGGGGCGAACACTGAAGCTTTCTTT. Residues: CASSRRTGANTEAFF.

In DNA, the CDR3 is TGTGCCAGCAGCCCAGGGGCCCACCAAGAGACCCAGTACTTC. It yields the protein CASSPGAHQETQYF. The chain joins TRBV9 to TRBJ2-5; tentative D call: TRBD1 (6 bases). CDR3 length: 14 residues. Germline CDR1 SGDLS, CDR2 YYNGEE. The V and J ends lost 4 bases and 0 bases respectively, with 10 bases between them.

The table lists this clone with a few counts. The rearrangement links TRBV6-1 to TRBJ1-5, with D hard to call. The CDR3 runs to 15 residues. Germline values: CDR1 MNHNS, CDR2 SASEGT. V was shortened by 7 bases and J by 1 base, with 14 bases between the two germline ends. This CDR3 reads CASTLHPTSNQPQHF. The DNA for the CDR3 is TGTGCCAGCACCCTCCACCCCACAAGCAATCAGCCCCAGCATTTT.

The chain joins TRBV13 to TRBJ2-5, with D tentatively TRBD2 (5 bases). Germline V gives CDR1 PRHDT, CDR2 FYEKMQ (reference sequence). The CDR3 totals 14 residues. The V gene lost 3 bases and the J gene lost 4 bases, with 12 bases spanning the gap. The CDR3 DNA follows: TGTGCCAGCAGCTTCCCTTTAGGGAGAGAGACCCAGTACTTC. Amino acids: CASSFPLGRETQYF.

V usage is TRBV14 and J usage is TRBJ1-1, with 7 bases that match TRBD1. The CDR3 covers 14 residues. Trimming removed 4 bases from V and 4 bases from J; junction bases left unmatched: 6. Germline values: CDR1 SGHDN, CDR2 FVKESK. The CDR3, as DNA: TGTGCCAGCAGCCTGAATCAGGGGGGCACTGAAGCTTTCTTT. Its protein is CASSLNQGGTEAFF.

The chain couples TRBV5-8 to TRBJ1-1; TRBD1 agrees at 8 bases. The CDR3 is made up of 11 amino acids. V trimming: 4 bases; J trimming: 11 bases; junction bases outside the gene matches: 4. Germline loops: CDR1 SGHTS, CDR2 YDEGEE. CDR3 in DNA: TGTGCCAGCAGCCAAACAGGGGGGGCTTTCTTT. Translated, it gives CASSQTGGAFF.